This T cell receptor beta chain was sequenced during a study of blood T cell repertoires in COVID-19. On the study more broadly: Material from acute and convalescent COVID-19 was sourced from the United States, Italy and Spain. The analysed material was cDNA or gDNA that came from T cells, B-cell-depleted T cells, or PBMCs.

This clone was recorded once. In the original analysis: From reference gene primer amplification, estimates of nucleated cell counts were derived. The assay was immunoSEQ multiplex PCR, and TCRdb's table has in-frame clones only and misses some. That table supplies the V and J calls and clone size; D and trimming were determined from the DNA. The sample includes 150,000 to 180,000 clones, roughly 88% of them seen just once. The CDR3 contains 15 residues. V lost 8 bases, J lost 4 bases, and 11 bases stayed unmatched. CDR1 is MNHEY, CDR2 SVGAGI, per germline. The sequencing input was peripheral blood. This TCR came from a woman aged 45-65 years with acute or convalescent COVID-19. The chain recombines TRBV6-5 with TRBJ1-3, with 7 bases identical to TRBD1. The CDR3 DNA is TGTGCCAGCGCTTCAGGGGGACAGAGAGGAAACACCATATATTTT. Protein sequence: CASASGGQRGNTIYF.